A selection of T cell receptor beta chains follows, all from one sample in a study of T cell changes during pregnancy in multiple sclerosis. Sequencing used immunoSEQ multiplex PCR; TCRdb keeps in-frame clones, though not all of them. The data contain tens of thousands of clones, 92% of them singletons. Here the sequenced sample was peripheral blood, taken in the first trimester of pregnancy. These receptors were taken from a female donor in good health, enrolled as a control in a pregnancy study. The CDR3 runs from the conserved cysteine through the conserved F or W.

V	J	CDR3
TRBV7-9	TRBJ1-1	CASSREVNTEAFF
TRBV5-1	TRBJ2-5	CASSLRDRQETQYF
TRBV7-2	TRBJ2-1	CASSSPRDLGSYNEQFF
TRBV30	TRBJ2-5	CAWSVRGGAMETQYF
TRBV6-5	TRBJ2-5	CASSTDRKETQYF
TRBV4-2	TRBJ1-1	CASSQGSRTEAFF
TRBV6-1	TRBJ1-2	CASSLTVGDYGYTF
TRBV6-5	TRBJ2-7	CASSTGTAYEQYF
TRBV11-3	TRBJ2-5	CASSLLVRQETQYF
TRBV28	TRBJ2-5	CASSLPLQGAETQYF
TRBV6-1	TRBJ1-1	CASSEGTGVLLEAFF
TRBV18	TRBJ2-5	CASSSIREETQYF
TRBV2	TRBJ1-1	CASSEGPGEAFF
TRBV11-3	TRBJ2-7	CASSLGAGSHEQYF
TRBV4-3	TRBJ1-5	CASSAERGQNQPQHF
TRBV13	TRBJ1-2	CASSAIGGPGYTF
TRBV7-2	TRBJ1-1	CASSLYRRGGETEAFF
TRBV18	TRBJ1-2	CASSPTPGTGGIVSGYTF
TRBV30	TRBJ2-7	CAWKSKGVVGTGHSGAYEQYF
TRBV5-1	TRBJ2-2	CASSLAVGGTGELFF
TRBV19	TRBJ1-2	CASSDRDRAPNGYTF
TRBV19	TRBJ1-1	CASKIRGAGNTEAFF
TRBV6-5	TRBJ2-3	CASSRDRGSDTQYF
TRBV30	TRBJ1-1	CAWSLITEAAFF
TRBV15	TRBJ1-2	CATSTGSGDGYTF
TRBV18	TRBJ1-1	CASSPQGTGGTEAFF
TRBV15	TRBJ2-5	CATSRGRETQYF
TRBV4-1	TRBJ2-7	CASSQDRLQEQYF
TRBV2	TRBJ2-7	CASDTGQLYEQYF
TRBV6-1	TRBJ2-5	CASSKRDRSQETQYF
TRBV11-3	TRBJ1-1	CASRNRDKNTEAFF
TRBV4-3	TRBJ2-1	CASSISRGSYNEQFF
TRBV19	TRBJ1-5	CASSMEGWQPQHF
TRBV6-6	TRBJ1-1	CAGGSGTANTEAFF
TRBV30	TRBJ2-4	CAWSVLENIQYF
TRBV6-6	TRBJ1-3	CASWAGRSNGNTIYF
TRBV5-4	TRBJ2-5	CASSQPGGTQETQYF